Listed here are 23 T cell receptor beta chains from one sample, sequenced in a study of CD8+ T cells in alopecia areata. Specified treatment: oral pan-JAK inhibitor, 5-10 mg twice daily. Extracted from the samples, RNA was reverse transcribed into cDNA to serve as the sequencing template. The assay was immunoSEQ multiplex PCR, and TCRdb's table has in-frame clones only and misses some. The sample has under 300,000 clones, roughly 63% seen once; the top ten hold about 0.9%. The sample here was CD4+ T cells sorted from blood, taken between weeks 51 and 54, from a patient treated with tofacitinib. These receptors were obtained from a human donor with alopecia areata.

A few counts support this clone. The rearrangement joins TRBV2 to TRBJ1-5; 11 bases line up with TRBD1. The J segment lost 7 bases and the V segment lost 6 bases, leaving 8 bases of the junction unmatched. This CDR3 is 15 amino acids long. In germline, CDR1 is SNHLY, CDR2 FYNNEI. CDR3 sequence reads: CASSPGTGGLQPQHF. CDR3 DNA: TGTGCCAGCAGCCCCGGGACAGGGGGTTTGCAGCCCCAGCATTTT.

The rearrangement uses TRBV6-1 and TRBJ2-2; the D is unclear. This CDR3 region has 13 residues. Trimming cost V 6 bases and J 4 bases, with 9 bases left between them. The germline V gene has CDR1 MNHNS and CDR2 SASEGT. In nucleotides, the CDR3 is TGTGCCAGCAGCCGGTCGTCCACCGGGGAGCTGTTTTTT. Translated, it gives CASSRSSTGELFF.

The genes are TRBV13 and TRBJ2-3; 13 bases are a match to TRBD2. V was clipped by 0 bases and J by 1 base; unmatched bases: 13. This CDR3 has 21 amino acids. The germline V gene has CDR1 PRHDT and CDR2 FYEKMQ (reference sequence). The CDR3 here is CASSLGSGTSGVNIGTDTQYF. CDR3 DNA: TGTGCCAGCAGCTTAGGTTCTGGGACTAGCGGGGTGAATATAGGCACAGATACGCAGTATTTT. Variable domain in full (rest from reference TRBV13 and TRBJ2-3): AAGVIQSPRHLIKEKRETATLKCYPIPRHDTVYWYQQGPGQDPQFLISFYEKMQSDKGSIPDRFSAQQFSDYHSELNMSSLELGDSALYFCASSLGSGTSGVNIGTDTQYFGPGTRLTVL.

The genes are TRBV19 and TRBJ2-1; D tentatively reads TRBD1 or TRBD2 (5 bases each). The length of the CDR3 is 16 residues. Germline loops: CDR1 LNHDA, CDR2 SQIVND (reference sequence). Trimming stripped 2 bases from V and 0 bases from J, with 11 bases between. The CDR3 loop reads CASSIRKGSSYNEQFF. CDR3 in DNA: TGTGCCAGTAGTATAAGAAAGGGGAGCTCCTACAATGAGCAGTTCTTC.

The chain carries TRBV11-2 and TRBJ1-2, with D tentatively TRBD1 (5 bases). Germline CDR1 and CDR2: SGHAT and FQNNGV. The CDR3 spans 17 residues. Trimming took 6 bases from V and 2 from J, leaving 22 bases between them. CDR3 DNA sequence: TGTGCCAGCAGTTCCCCCCGGGGCGCTCGGAACAACTATGGCTACACCTTC. This sequence encodes CASSSPRGARNNYGYTF.

The rearrangement joins TRBV6-6 to TRBJ2-7; a weak D match, TRBD1 (5 bases). Trimming stripped 7 bases from V and 1 base from J, with 17 bases between. The V gene's germline CDR1 is MNHNY and CDR2 SVGAGI (reference sequence). The CDR3 consists of 15 residues. The CDR3 is CASNQLQVRSYEQYF. In DNA, the CDR3 is TGTGCCAGCAATCAATTACAGGTTAGGTCCTACGAGCAGTACTTC.

This rearrangement joins TRBV29-1 to TRBJ2-1; D gene ambiguous. The V gene's germline CDR1 is SQVTM and CDR2 ANQGSEA. The CDR3 has 12 amino acids. The V and J ends lost 6 bases and 12 bases respectively, with 18 bases between them. The CDR3 DNA follows: TGCAGCGTCCCAACGACGGAAACGGGGCAGTTCTTC. Translating gives CSVPTTETGQFF.

The gene calls are TRBV29-1 and TRBJ2-7; D is undetermined. V shed 6 bases and J shed 3 bases, with 9 bases lying between them. Germline V gene sequence: CDR1 SQVTM, CDR2 ANQGSEA. The CDR3 runs 11 residues. The CDR3 reads CSVYWGYEQYF. CDR3 nucleotides: TGCAGCGTGTACTGGGGCTACGAGCAGTACTTC.

This clone was counted once. This chain links TRBV7-3 with TRBJ1-1, with TRBD1 identical over 8 bases. V was clipped by 4 bases and J by 7 bases; unmatched bases: 5. CDR1 and CDR2 from the germline V gene are SGHTA and FQGTGA. CDR3 length equals 13 residues. The CDR3, as DNA: TGTGCCAGCAGCTGGGCAGGGGGCCGTGAAGCTTTCTTT. This codes for CASSWAGGREAFF. The complete variable domain, with remaining parts taken from reference TRBV7-3 and TRBJ1-1, reads GAGVSQTPSNKVTEKGKYVELRCDPISGHTALYWYRQSLGQGPEFLIYFQGTGAADDSGLPNDRFFAVRPEGSVSTLKIQRTERGDSAVYLCASSWAGGREAFFGQGTRLTVV.

V usage is TRBV29-1 and J usage is TRBJ2-5, with 7 bases aligning to TRBD2. With V trimmed by 2 bases and J by 5 bases, 2 bases remained unmatched. CDR3 length: 12 amino acids. The V gene's germline CDR1 is SQVTM and CDR2 ANQGSEA. The CDR3 region is CSVERAGETQYF. The CDR3 bases are TGCAGCGTTGAAAGAGCGGGGGAGACCCAGTACTTC. Full variable domain (missing parts from reference TRBV29-1 and TRBJ2-5): SAVISQKPSRDICQRGTSLTIQCQVDSQVTMMFWYRQQPGQSLTLIATANQGSEATYESGFVIDKFPISRPNLTFSTLTVSNMSPEDSSIYLCSVERAGETQYFGPGTRLLVL.

The gene calls are TRBV4-1 and TRBJ1-5; D ambiguous. V was shortened by 3 bases and J by 8 bases, with 17 bases between the two germline ends. The CDR3 length is 15 residues. Germline V CDR1 and CDR2: MGHRA, YSYEKL. The CDR3: CASSHSGVGMEPQHF. The CDR3 DNA reads TGCGCCAGCAGCCACTCGGGCGTAGGGATGGAGCCCCAGCATTTT.

J is TRBJ1-4 and V is TRBV29-1, with 9 bases fitting TRBD1. The CDR3 length is 13 residues. Looked up from germline, CDR1 is SQVTM and CDR2 is ANQGSEA. V lost 6 bases to trimming and J lost 4 bases; unmatched junction nucleotides: 3. CDR3 sequence reads: CSVTGQGNEKLFF. The CDR3 coding sequence is TGCAGCGTAACGGGACAGGGTAATGAAAAACTGTTTTTT.

The chain joins TRBV29-1 to TRBJ2-1; TRBD2 agrees at 8 bases. The V segment lost 2 bases and the J segment 8 bases; nucleotides outside the gene matches: 2. The CDR3 has 12 residues. Germline V CDR1 and CDR2: SQVTM, ANQGSEA. The CDR3 DNA sequence: TGCAGCGTTGAACCGGGACTAGATGAGCAGTTCTTC. This codes for CSVEPGLDEQFF.

Concerning this clone: Its ends do not fully match the called genes, so a read error is possible. The same CDR3 also results from other DNA sequences found in this sample. V is TRBV29-1 and J is TRBJ2-7, with 10 bases fitting TRBD1. CDR3 size: 14 residues. Germline CDR1 reads SQVTM; CDR2 reads ANQGSEA. This CDR3 reads CSATNRDRGYEQYF. The CDR3 nucleotides are TGCAGCGCCACGAACCGGGACAGGGGCTACGAGCAATACTTC.

This clone was picked up a small number of times. V gene TRBV29-1 combines with J gene TRBJ2-5; TRBD1 matches at 8 bases. V lost 4 bases to trimming and J lost 2 bases; unmatched junction nucleotides: 6. This CDR3 region has 14 residues. Germline V gene sequence: CDR1 SQVTM, CDR2 ANQGSEA. CDR3 in DNA: TGCAGCGTTGCCAGGGGGCAAGATCAAGAGACCCAGTACTTC. It is translated as CSVARGQDQETQYF.

The chain links TRBV29-1 to TRBJ1-1; D is unclear. Looked up from germline, CDR1 is SQVTM and CDR2 is ANQGSEA. There are 13 residues in the CDR3. V lost 4 bases, J lost 4 bases, and 13 bases lay in between. CDR3 loop: CSVVVGLLTEAFF. CDR3 DNA sequence: TGCAGCGTTGTCGTAGGGTTACTCACTGAAGCTTTCTTT.

This chain joins TRBV7-9 and TRBJ2-7; TRBD1 matches 8 bases. V lost 5 bases, J lost 6 bases, and 15 bases stayed unmatched. The CDR3 runs to 16 residues. Germline values: CDR1 SEHNR, CDR2 FQNEAQ (reference sequence). In DNA form, the CDR3 reads TGTGCCAGCAGCCCGAACACCGGGACAGGAATCCTCGAGCAGTACTTC. Translation: CASSPNTGTGILEQYF.

V gene TRBV27 combines with J gene TRBJ2-1; TRBD1 might be the D (5 bases). V lost 7 bases, J lost 2 bases, and 15 bases lay in between. Germline-derived CDR1 and CDR2 are MNHEY and SMNVEV (reference sequence). CDR3 size: 15 residues. In DNA, the CDR3 is TGTGCCAGCAACCGGGTAAGGGGAACCTACAATGAGCAGTTCTTC. Its translation: CASNRVRGTYNEQFF.

This clone has just a few counts. The chain is built from TRBV2 and TRBJ1-5; 8 bases are a match to TRBD1. CDR3 size: 15 residues. With V trimmed by 3 bases and J by 1 base, 2 bases remained unmatched. Germline V gives CDR1 SNHLY, CDR2 FYNNEI. CDR3 sequence: CASSDRGQSNQPQHF. As DNA, the CDR3 is TGTGCCAGCAGTGACAGGGGGCAAAGCAATCAGCCCCAGCATTTT.

The chain has TRBV29-1 and TRBJ1-6; D is uncertain. The length of the CDR3 is 12 residues. From germline, CDR1 is SQVTM and CDR2 ANQGSEA. V lost 8 bases, J lost 4 bases, and 9 bases lay in between. This CDR3 is CSPVRYNSPLHF. The CDR3 region has the DNA TGCAGCCCGGTGCGGTATAATTCACCCCTCCACTTT.

This clone is a singleton in its sample. The V and J genes are TRBV15 and TRBJ1-6, with D perhaps matching TRBD1 (6 bases). Germline V CDR1 and CDR2: LNHNV, YYDKDF (reference sequence). The CDR3 runs to 14 residues. Trimming left V 4 bases short and J 5 bases short, with 9 bases between. The DNA of the CDR3 is TGTGCCACCAGCACCAGGGGAAATAATTCACCCCTCCACTTT. Residues: CATSTRGNNSPLHF.

The chain couples TRBV5-5 to TRBJ2-3, with a weak D call TRBD1 (6 bases). The CDR3 is 15 amino acids. Germline loops: CDR1 SGHKS, CDR2 YYEKEE (reference sequence). The V and J ends lost 6 bases and 4 bases respectively, with 18 bases between them. This CDR3 is CASTDERGRADTQYF. The CDR3 DNA reads as TGTGCCAGCACCGATGAGAGGGGGAGAGCAGATACGCAGTATTTT.

The rearrangement uses TRBV6-6 and TRBJ1-6; possible D gene TRBD1, 5 bases. Germline-derived CDR1 and CDR2 are MNHNY and SVGAGI (reference sequence). This CDR3 region has 14 residues. V lost 7 bases to trimming and J lost 7 bases, with 14 bases between them. The CDR3 nucleotides are TGTGCCAGCACCCCCAGGGCAGGCAATTCACCCCTCCACTTT. It specifies CASTPRAGNSPLHF.